This TCR beta chain was recovered during a study of T cell repertoires in cytomegalovirus infection. The overall study: Public signatures in TCR beta pointed to CMV infection and matching HLA type.

TCRdb called the reads again in MiXCR, with one record for every CDR3 protein. The table records hundreds of thousands of distinct CDR3 sequences, around 32% of them present only once. As regards this clonotype: Its antigen is not identified.

The germline V gene encodes CDR1 SGHRS and CDR2 YFSETQ. V lost 0 bases and J 0 bases, leaving 8 bases between the germline ends. This CDR3 is built from 15 residues. The TCR originated in a human donor in good health (CMV status not recorded). Some clones in this sample may be carry-over from other donors' samples. This material consisted of cultured CD8+ T cells from PBMCs, taken from culture after CMV antigen stimulation. V and J are TRBV5-1 and TRBJ2-3; D remains ambiguous. The CDR3 DNA reads as TGCGCCAGCAGCTTGGAAACGGATAGCACAGATACGCAGTATTTT. Translation gives CASSLETDSTDTQYF.